The 27 T cell receptor beta chains listed next were all sequenced from one sample in a study of cytomegalovirus exposure and HLA in healthy donors. The PCR was carried out with 60 Vbeta primers and 13 Jbeta primers. The table came from immunoSEQ multiplex PCR; TCRdb's copy has only in-frame clones and leaves some out. Found here are 130,000 or so clones, 8.9% of them singletons; the top ten hold 6.5% to 9%. The sequencing input was PBMCs. These receptors came from a woman between 40 and 55 years old in good health and CMV-seropositive.

The chain recombines TRBV5-1 with TRBJ2-5, with no clear D. CDR3 size: 16 residues. Trimming left V 1 base short and J 1 base short, with 14 bases between. Germline V CDR1 and CDR2: SGHRS, YFSETQ. The CDR3 DNA sequence: TGCGCCAGCAGCTTGTACGAGACTGGCGGCCAAGAGACCCAGTACTTC. The encoded protein is CASSLYETGGQETQYF.

This chain links TRBV11-2 with TRBJ1-1; D unresolved. This CDR3 contains 13 residues. The ends were cut back, 1 base at V and 7 bases at J, with 10 bases in the middle. Germline CDR1 SGHAT, CDR2 FQNNGV. CDR3 in amino acids: CASSLVRSGEAFF. CDR3 coding DNA: TGTGCCAGCAGCTTAGTGCGCTCCGGTGAAGCTTTCTTT.

In this sample, this clone turned up a few times. V and J are TRBV6-6 and TRBJ2-5, with TRBD1 matching 10 bases. CDR1 MNHNY and CDR2 SVGAGI come from the germline V gene (reference sequence). The junction had 5 bases not matched to a gene; V was cut back by 5 bases and J by 2 bases. The CDR3 runs to 15 residues. CDR3 sequence (DNA): TGTGCCAGCAGTCAGGACAGGGGGGGTCAAGAGACCCAGTACTTC. Protein sequence: CASSQDRGGQETQYF.

The chain couples TRBV19 to TRBJ2-2; perhaps TRBD2 as D (6 bases). The CDR3 spans 15 residues. V lost 3 bases, J lost 7 bases, and 15 bases lay in between. Germline loops: CDR1 LNHDA, CDR2 SQIVND (reference sequence). The CDR3 nucleotides are TGTGCCAGTAGTATTCAAGGAGGGGTGAACGGGGAGCTGTTTTTT. This translates into CASSIQGGVNGELFF.

In this sample, this clone turned up a few times. The chain is built from TRBV7-2 and TRBJ2-3, with 10 nucleotides matching TRBD2. Germline trimming cut 0 bases from V and 0 bases from J; bases unmatched to any gene: 3. The CDR3 has 17 amino acids. Germline CDR1 is SGHTA and CDR2 is FQGNSA. The CDR3 sequence: CASSLALLAGSTDTQYF. The CDR3 region has the DNA TGTGCCAGCAGCTTAGCGCTACTAGCGGGGAGCACAGATACGCAGTATTTT.

This clone has a handful of counts. J is TRBJ1-4 and V is TRBV5-1; D is possibly TRBD1 (5 bases). Germline V gene data show CDR1 as SGHRS and CDR2 as YFSETQ. CDR3 size: 18 residues. V lost 0 bases to trimming and J lost 4 bases, with 19 bases between them. The CDR3 bases are TGCGCCAGCAGCTTGGTCCCCCTAACAGGCGGCCTTAATGAAAAACTGTTTTTT. It specifies CASSLVPLTGGLNEKLFF. Based on the CDR3 plus reference TRBV5-1 and TRBJ1-4, the full variable domain is KAGVTQTPRYLIKTRGQQVTLSCSPISGHRSVSWYQQTPGQGLQFLFEYFSETQRNKGNFPGRFSGRQFSNSRSEMNVSTLELGDSALYLCASSLVPLTGGLNEKLFFGSGTQLSVL.

This clone was observed a few times. The rearrangement links TRBV10-3 to TRBJ1-6; a weak D match, TRBD1 (5 bases). CDR1 and CDR2 from the germline V gene are ENHRY and SYGVKD. The CDR3 covers 14 residues. Trimming shortened V by 2 bases and J by 5 bases, and 7 bases separated the two germline ends. CDR3 protein: CAISEGADNSPLHF. The CDR3 DNA sequence: TGTGCCATCAGTGAGGGGGCGGATAATTCACCCCTCCACTTT.

This clone was counted a few times. The rearrangement joins TRBV7-6 to TRBJ1-3, with 7 bases aligning to TRBD1. V lost 2 bases and J lost 2; bases outside the gene matches: 6. The CDR3 has 16 residues. Germline V gene lookup returns CDR1 SGHVS and CDR2 FNYEAQ. CDR3 nucleotides: TGTGCCAGCAGCTTATTCTCGACAGGGACTGGAAACACCATATATTTT. It specifies CASSLFSTGTGNTIYF.

The rearrangement links TRBV5-1 to TRBJ2-7, with TRBD1 matching over 7 bases. The CDR3 spans 17 residues. Germline CDR1 and CDR2: SGHRS and YFSETQ. J gave up 3 bases and V 0 bases, and 12 bases lay outside the gene matches. CDR3 protein: CASSLGRQGNFVYEQYF. The CDR3 bases are TGCGCCAGCAGCTTGGGGAGACAGGGAAATTTCGTCTACGAGCAGTACTTC.

This clone turned up a few times. The chain uses TRBV5-4 and TRBJ2-1; 11 positions match TRBD2. The germline CDR1 and CDR2 sequences are SGHNT and YYREEE (reference sequence). The length of the CDR3 is 15 residues. The junction had 7 bases not matched to a gene; V was cut back by 4 bases and J by 7 bases. CDR3 protein: CASSDSGGAGNEQFF. The CDR3 nucleotides read TGTGCCAGCAGCGATAGCGGGGGGGCCGGGAATGAGCAGTTCTTC.

This clone has only a few counts. The chain joins TRBV5-4 to TRBJ1-2; weak D call: TRBD1 (6 bases). V gave up 4 bases and J gave up 3 bases, with 16 bases separating them. CDR1 and CDR2 from the germline V gene are SGHNT and YYREEE (reference sequence). The CDR3 length is 15 residues. CDR3 coding DNA: TGTGCCAGCAGCAATGACAGGAGAGGGGACTATGGCTACACCTTC. This translates into CASSNDRRGDYGYTF.

This clone came up a few times. The genes are TRBV5-5 and TRBJ1-1; maybe TRBD1 (6 bases). From germline, CDR1 is SGHKS and CDR2 YYEKEE (reference sequence). The CDR3 covers 14 residues. Trimming took 4 bases from V and 7 from J, leaving 17 bases between them. The CDR3 coding sequence is TGTGCCAGCAGCGCATTTCGGGGGGCAGGTGAAGCTTTCTTT. This translates into CASSAFRGAGEAFF.

The chain is built from TRBV2 and TRBJ1-1; D is unclear. The germline V gene encodes CDR1 SNHLY and CDR2 FYNNEI. V was clipped by 10 bases and J by 4 bases, with 10 bases between them. This CDR3 region has 11 residues. CDR3 sequence: CATTDTTEAFF. CDR3 DNA sequence: TGTGCCACAACCGACACCACTGAAGCTTTCTTT.

This clone was recorded a few times. The rearrangement joins TRBV7-2 to TRBJ1-2; 10 bases map to TRBD1. CDR1 SGHTA and CDR2 FQGNSA come from the germline V gene. The CDR3 runs to 13 residues. The J segment lost 8 bases and the V segment lost 6 bases, leaving 6 bases of the junction unmatched. Written as DNA, the CDR3 is TGTGCCAGCAGTTTGACAGGGGGCAGGGGCTACACCTTC. Translated: CASSLTGGRGYTF.

There are a few counts of this clone. The sample holds other DNA sequences that translate to the same CDR3. The rearrangement uses TRBV5-1 and TRBJ2-5; no definite D call. This CDR3 spans 14 amino acids. Trimming cost V 0 bases and J 2 bases, with 8 bases left between them. Germline assignment: CDR1 SGHRS and CDR2 YFSETQ. CDR3: CASSLGGTQETQYF. The CDR3 DNA follows: TGCGCCAGCAGCTTGGGCGGAACACAAGAGACCCAGTACTTC. The whole variable domain, filled in from reference TRBV5-1 and TRBJ2-5, reads KAGVTQTPRYLIKTRGQQVTLSCSPISGHRSVSWYQQTPGQGLQFLFEYFSETQRNKGNFPGRFSGRQFSNSRSEMNVSTLELGDSALYLCASSLGGTQETQYFGPGTRLLVL.

This clone was seen more than once but under ten times. In the same sample, other DNA sequences code for this CDR3. This chain links TRBV7-9 with TRBJ1-1; D is unclear. Per the germline V gene, CDR1 is SEHNR and CDR2 is FQNEAQ (reference sequence). The CDR3 runs to 14 residues. V lost 2 bases to trimming and J lost 1 base, with 8 bases between them. The CDR3 protein is CASSLRRENTEAFF. DNA of the CDR3: TGTGCCAGCAGCTTAAGACGGGAGAACACTGAAGCTTTCTTT.

This chain connects TRBV2 to TRBJ2-1; D gene ambiguous. This CDR3 has 14 amino acids. Trimming shortened V by 5 bases and J by 2 bases, and 10 bases separated the two germline ends. Germline values: CDR1 SNHLY, CDR2 FYNNEI. CDR3 sequence reads: CASSRGRPYNEQFF. CDR3 coding DNA: TGTGCCAGCAGTCGAGGCAGACCCTACAATGAGCAGTTCTTC.

The rearrangement joins TRBV2 to TRBJ1-1; 10 bases are a match to TRBD1. Germline values: CDR1 SNHLY, CDR2 FYNNEI. The V gene end was trimmed by 6 bases and the J gene end by 0 bases; junction bases not matched to a gene: 4. CDR3 length: 15 amino acids. DNA of the CDR3: TGTGCCAGCAGGGACAGGGGGTTACTGAACACTGAAGCTTTCTTT. Amino acid sequence: CASRDRGLLNTEAFF.

The chain has TRBV12-2 and TRBJ1-6; whether TRBD1, the table's D call, matches the DNA was not checked. TRBV12-2 is recorded as a pseudogene. The CDR3 spans 16 residues. CDR3 protein: CASRTWAPPYNSPLHF. The CDR3 bases are TGTGCAAGTCGCACCTGGGCTCCACCCTATAATTCACCCCTCCACTTT.

This clone was seen a handful of times. This rearrangement joins TRBV19 to TRBJ2-2; 8 bases line up with TRBD1. Germline values: CDR1 LNHDA, CDR2 SQIVND (reference sequence). J gave up 1 base and V 3 bases, and 1 base lay outside the gene matches. The CDR3 runs to 15 residues. The CDR3 coding sequence is TGTGCCAGTAGTATCGGGACAGGGAACACCGGGGAGCTGTTTTTT. Protein sequence: CASSIGTGNTGELFF.

This clone appeared a few times. The chain carries TRBV5-8 and TRBJ2-3; 10 bases are shared with TRBD2. The CDR3 spans 16 residues. Looked up from germline, CDR1 is SGHTS and CDR2 is YDEGEE. V shed 5 bases, J shed 4 bases, and the junction held 10 bases outside the gene matches. CDR3 DNA: TGTGCCAGCAGGTCGCCTAGCGGGGGTTCCCCAGATACGCAGTATTTT. Its protein is CASRSPSGGSPDTQYF.

This clone was recorded a few times. For the CDR3, the DNA is TGTGCCAGCTCACAGGGACAGGCTCATTCTGGGAACACTGAAGCTTTCTTT. It specifies CASSQGQAHSGNTEAFF. The chain uses TRBV18 and TRBJ1-1; 8 bases agree with TRBD1. Germline V gene sequence: CDR1 KGHSH, CDR2 LQKENI. This CDR3 is 17 amino acids long. J was trimmed by 1 base and V by 4 bases; bases with no gene match: 11.

This clone has just a few counts. This chain joins TRBV6-5 and TRBJ1-1; D is perhaps TRBD1 (6 bases). Germline CDR1 and CDR2: MNHEY and SVGAGI. V gave up 2 bases and J gave up 4 bases, with 14 bases separating them. This CDR3 has 15 amino acids. Here the CDR3 reads CASSYAGAMGTEAFF. Here the CDR3 DNA reads TGTGCCAGCAGTTACGCGGGGGCAATGGGCACTGAAGCTTTCTTT.

The V gene is TRBV7-8, the J gene TRBJ2-7; perhaps TRBD2 as D (5 bases). This CDR3 is 14 amino acids long. Per the germline V gene, CDR1 is SGHVS and CDR2 is FQNEAQ. The V end was cut by 1 base, the J end by 0 bases, with 7 bases between. CDR3 sequence reads: CASSLGGLSYEQYF. In nucleotides, the CDR3 is TGTGCCAGCAGCTTAGGCGGGCTCTCCTACGAGCAGTACTTC. Supplemented by reference TRBV7-8 and TRBJ2-7, the full variable domain reads GAGVSQSPRYKVAKRGQDVALRCDPISGHVSLFWYQQALGQGPEFLTYFQNEAQLDKSGLPSDRFFAERPEGSVSTLKIQRTQQEDSAVYLCASSLGGLSYEQYFGPGTRLTVT.

The chain couples TRBV7-8 to TRBJ2-3, with D possibly TRBD1 on 6 matching bases. The length of the CDR3 is 16 residues. Trimming removed 5 bases from V and 2 bases from J, with 17 bases in between. Germline values: CDR1 SGHVS, CDR2 FQNEAQ. The CDR3 loop reads CASSPRTATPTDTQYF. CDR3 nucleotides: TGTGCCAGCAGCCCACGGACAGCCACCCCCACAGATACGCAGTATTTT. Complete variable domain (other parts from reference TRBV7-8 and TRBJ2-3): GAGVSQSPRYKVAKRGQDVALRCDPISGHVSLFWYQQALGQGPEFLTYFQNEAQLDKSGLPSDRFFAERPEGSVSTLKIQRTQQEDSAVYLCASSPRTATPTDTQYFGPGTRLTVL.

There are a few counts of this clone. The chain recombines TRBV27 with TRBJ2-5, with D possibly matching TRBD2 (6 bases). Germline V gives CDR1 MNHEY, CDR2 SMNVEV (reference sequence). V shed 3 bases and J shed 1 base, with 12 bases lying between them. This CDR3 is built from 15 residues. The chain's CDR3 is CASSFGRGLQETQYF. The CDR3 region has the DNA TGTGCCAGCAGTTTTGGGCGGGGCCTCCAAGAGACCCAGTACTTC.

In its sample, this clone was seen a few times. The chain links TRBV5-4 to TRBJ2-3, with TRBD2 as a possible D gene (6 bases). The germline V gene encodes CDR1 SGHNT and CDR2 YYREEE (reference sequence). V was shortened by 2 bases and J by 2 bases, with 12 bases between the two germline ends. The CDR3 length is 15 residues. CDR3 sequence reads: CASSFWGDFTDTQYF. The DNA of the CDR3 is TGTGCCAGCAGCTTCTGGGGGGACTTCACAGATACGCAGTATTTT.